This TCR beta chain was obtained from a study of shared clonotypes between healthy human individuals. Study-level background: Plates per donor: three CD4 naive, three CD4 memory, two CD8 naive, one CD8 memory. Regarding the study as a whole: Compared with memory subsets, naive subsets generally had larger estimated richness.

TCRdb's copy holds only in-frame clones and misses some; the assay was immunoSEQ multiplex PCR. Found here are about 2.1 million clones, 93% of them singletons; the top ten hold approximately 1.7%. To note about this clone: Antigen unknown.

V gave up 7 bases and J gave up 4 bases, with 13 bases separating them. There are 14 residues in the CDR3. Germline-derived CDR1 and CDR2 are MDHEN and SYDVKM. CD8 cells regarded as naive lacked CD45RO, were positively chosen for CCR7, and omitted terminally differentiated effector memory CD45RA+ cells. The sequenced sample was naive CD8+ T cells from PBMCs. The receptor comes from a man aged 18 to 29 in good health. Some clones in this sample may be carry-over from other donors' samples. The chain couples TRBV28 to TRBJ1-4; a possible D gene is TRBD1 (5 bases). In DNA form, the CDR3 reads TGTGCCAGCAAGCCGGCAGGGAATAATGAAAAACTGTTTTTT. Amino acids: CASKPAGNNEKLFF.